This passage covers 27 T cell receptor beta chains from one sample sequenced in a study of OX40 agonist ivuxolimab in advanced cancers. The table came from immunoSEQ multiplex PCR; TCRdb's copy has only in-frame clones and leaves some out. The data hold tens of thousands of clones, with about 84% observed a single time. Sequenced material: CD4+ or CD8+ T cells sorted from blood, taken in a trial of the OX40 agonist ivuxolimab. The receptors were gathered from an adult with an advanced solid tumor such as melanoma, head and neck, liver or kidney cancer.

This clone was counted between two and nine times. The J gene is TRBJ2-3, the V gene TRBV5-4, with 9 positions matching TRBD2. After removal of 7 bases from V and 0 bases from J, the junction contained 6 bases not matched to a gene. Looked up from germline, CDR1 is SGHNT and CDR2 is YYREEE (reference sequence). This CDR3 spans 15 amino acids. CDR3 amino acids: CASGLAGGSTDTQYF. DNA of the CDR3: TGTGCCAGCGGGCTGGCGGGGGGGAGCACAGATACGCAGTATTTT.

J is TRBJ2-3 and V is TRBV7-8, with 11 bases matching TRBD2. The CDR3 spans 17 residues. CDR1 is SGHVS and CDR2 is FQNEAQ in the germline V gene. The V gene end was trimmed by 8 bases and the J gene end by 2 bases; junction bases not matched to a gene: 12. The CDR3 DNA is TGTGCCAGCCGCTCCGGGACTAGCGGAACCTTCACAGATACGCAGTATTTT. It specifies CASRSGTSGTFTDTQYF.

The chain links TRBV5-1 to TRBJ2-1; 8 nucleotides line up with TRBD2. Germline loops: CDR1 SGHRS, CDR2 YFSETQ. The CDR3 totals 14 residues. V lost 4 bases and J lost 5; bases outside the gene matches: 5. CDR3 DNA: TGCGCCAGCAGCATGGGGACTAGTAACAATGAGCAGTTCTTC. Amino acid sequence: CASSMGTSNNEQFF.

The chain joins TRBV29-1 to TRBJ2-1, with D possibly being TRBD1 (7 bases). Germline V gives CDR1 SQVTM, CDR2 ANQGSEA. The length of the CDR3 is 14 residues. Trimming removed 4 bases at V and 7 bases at J, with 17 bases between. CDR3 in amino acids: CSVVSQGGRNEQFF. Here the CDR3 DNA reads TGCAGCGTTGTAAGTCAGGGGGGTAGGAATGAGCAGTTCTTC.

As DNA, the CDR3 is TGTGCCAGCAGCTGGCAGGGGAACACTGAAGCTTTCTTT. Translating it yields CASSWQGNTEAFF. The chain combines TRBV2 with TRBJ1-1, with D possibly being TRBD1 (5 bases). Germline V gene sequence: CDR1 SNHLY, CDR2 FYNNEI. This CDR3 comprises 13 residues. Trimming left V 6 bases short and J 1 base short, with 9 bases between.

The chain employs TRBV5-1 and TRBJ2-7, with a tentative D call TRBD2 (6 bases). V lost 4 bases and J 0 bases, leaving 11 bases between the germline ends. This CDR3 region has 14 residues. CDR1 and CDR2 from the germline V gene are SGHRS and YFSETQ. The CDR3, as DNA: TGCGCCAGCAGCGACAGCGGGTACTCCTACGAGCAGTACTTC. It codes for CASSDSGYSYEQYF.

This chain links TRBV9 with TRBJ2-1; perhaps TRBD2 as D (6 bases). Germline V gene lookup returns CDR1 SGDLS and CDR2 YYNGEE. Trimming cost V 3 bases and J 4 bases, with 8 bases left between them. The CDR3 is 13 residues long. The CDR3 protein is CASSGTTYNEQFF. The CDR3 DNA follows: TGTGCCAGCAGCGGGACTACGTACAATGAGCAGTTCTTC.

The sample holds one count of this clone. The chain uses TRBV6-5 and TRBJ2-3; 8 bases are a match to TRBD2. The germline CDR1 and CDR2 sequences are MNHEY and SVGAGI. The CDR3 is made up of 12 amino acids. V shed 6 bases and J 4 bases; nucleotides not matched to a gene: 0. The CDR3 nucleotides are TGTGCCAGCAGGGGACTAGCAGATACGCAGTATTTT. Amino acid sequence: CASRGLADTQYF.

This clone was observed at least ten times. This chain joins TRBV6-6 and TRBJ1-5; tentatively, D is TRBD1 (6 bases). Trimming pared 8 bases from V and 4 bases from J, leaving 12 bases between. CDR1 and CDR2 from the germline V gene are MNHNY and SVGAGI (reference sequence). CDR3 length: 13 amino acids. In DNA, the CDR3 is TGTGCCAGCGAGGAACAGGGAAATCAGCCCCAGCATTTT. Translation: CASEEQGNQPQHF.

The chain combines TRBV2 with TRBJ2-2; 9 bases align to TRBD1. The CDR3 has 13 residues. V was pared by 8 bases and J by 6 bases, with 4 bases of the junction left unmatched. Germline V gene data show CDR1 as SNHLY and CDR2 as FYNNEI. The CDR3 DNA follows: TGTGCCAGCGGGACAGGGTGGTCCGGGGAGCTGTTTTTT. Protein sequence: CASGTGWSGELFF.

The rearrangement joins TRBV7-2 to TRBJ1-5; D not certain. The length of the CDR3 is 14 residues. The germline V gene has CDR1 SGHTA and CDR2 FQGNSA. Between the trimmed V and J ends, which lost 4 bases and 3 bases, there was a span of 10 bases. The CDR3 nucleotides are TGTGCCAGCAGCTACCGGGCTTCCAATCAGCCCCAGCATTTT. As protein: CASSYRASNQPQHF.

This clone turned up a few times. This chain joins TRBV7-3 and TRBJ2-2, with 9 nucleotides matching TRBD1. CDR3 length equals 14 residues. Looked up from germline, CDR1 is SGHTA and CDR2 is FQGTGA. V was pared by 5 bases and J by 8 bases, with 6 bases of the junction left unmatched. The CDR3 protein is CASSPGQGSGELFF. The CDR3 DNA reads TGTGCCAGCAGCCCCGGACAGGGGTCAGGGGAGCTGTTTTTT.

This chain links TRBV11-2 with TRBJ2-5, with 9 nucleotides matching TRBD1. The J call may be faulty, since TRBJ2-7 better matches the DNA end. From germline, CDR1 is SGHAT and CDR2 FQNNGV. CDR3 size: 17 residues. CDR3 bases: TGTGCCAGCAGCTTGGTGGCCGGGACAGGGCGCGCCTACGAGCAGTACTTC. Residues: CASSLVAGTGRAYEQYF.

CDR3 residues: CASSLGSGWYF. In DNA, the CDR3 is TGTGCCAGCAGCTTGGGGAGCGGGTGGTACTTC. V and J are TRBV5-4 and TRBJ2-7; D may be TRBD2 (6 bases). V was trimmed by 0 bases and J by 12 bases, leaving 10 bases between them. The CDR3 contains 11 residues. Germline CDR1 and CDR2: SGHNT and YYREEE (reference sequence).

Only a few counts were recorded for this clone. The J gene is TRBJ1-2, the V gene TRBV19, with TRBD1 matching 7 bases. Unmatched junction bases numbered 5, after V lost 4 bases and J lost 6 bases. The length of the CDR3 is 13 residues. From germline, CDR1 is LNHDA and CDR2 SQIVND (reference sequence). The CDR3: CASSTLDRDGYTF. The CDR3, as DNA: TGTGCCAGTAGTACCCTTGACAGGGATGGCTACACCTTC. Supplemented by reference TRBV19 and TRBJ1-2, the full variable domain reads DGGITQSPKYLFRKEGQNVTLSCEQNLNHDAMYWYRQDPGQGLRLIYYSQIVNDFQKGDIAEGYSVSREKKESFPLTVTSAQKNPTAFYLCASSTLDRDGYTFGSGTRLTVV.

This clone was found a few times. The chain's CDR3 is CASLAGDGVTDTQYF. The DNA for the CDR3 is TGTGCCAGCTTAGCGGGAGACGGAGTTACAGATACGCAGTATTTT. This chain connects TRBV7-9 to TRBJ2-3; 9 bases map to TRBD2. V lost 8 bases and J lost 3; bases outside the gene matches: 9. The CDR3 runs 15 residues. Germline CDR1 reads SEHNR; CDR2 reads FQNEAQ (reference sequence).

The chain recombines TRBV29-1 with TRBJ2-1; 15 bases agree with TRBD2. V lost 4 bases, J lost 14 bases, and 3 bases stayed unmatched. From germline, CDR1 is SQVTM and CDR2 ANQGSEA. This CDR3 has 12 amino acids. Here the CDR3 reads CSVGTSGRAEFF. The CDR3 region has the DNA TGCAGCGTTGGGACTAGCGGGAGGGCCGAGTTCTTC.

The chain is built from TRBV7-9 and TRBJ2-3, with D maybe TRBD2 (6 bases). In germline, CDR1 is SEHNR, CDR2 FQNEAQ (reference sequence). The CDR3 covers 14 residues. V lost 0 bases to trimming and J lost 6 bases, with 10 bases between them. This CDR3 is CASSLAPLADTQYF. The CDR3 DNA reads TGTGCCAGCAGCTTAGCGCCCCTAGCGGATACGCAGTATTTT. Looking up the rest from reference TRBV7-9 and TRBJ2-3 gives the full variable domain: DTGVSQNPRHKITKRGQNVTFRCDPISEHNRLYWYRQTLGQGPEFLTYFQNEAQLEKSRLLSDRFSAERPKGSFSTLEIQRTEQGDSAMYLCASSLAPLADTQYFGPGTRLTVL.

This clone was observed a handful of times. The genes are TRBV18 and TRBJ1-2; D gene ambiguous. The V end lost 0 bases, the J end lost 8 bases, and 16 bases lay between the germline ends. This CDR3 has 15 amino acids. CDR1 and CDR2 (germline): KGHSH, LQKENI. CDR3 in amino acids: CASSPPAVRSGGYTF. For the CDR3, the DNA is TGTGCCAGCTCACCACCGGCGGTTCGTTCGGGCGGCTACACCTTC.

The rearrangement uses TRBV6-5 and TRBJ2-2, with D perhaps matching TRBD1 (6 bases). The CDR3 is made up of 13 amino acids. CDR1 is MNHEY, CDR2 SVGAGI, per germline. V was clipped by 5 bases and J by 9 bases, with 13 bases between them. The CDR3: CASSLLGARELFF. CDR3 nucleotides: TGTGCCAGCAGTCTTCTGGGGGCCAGGGAGCTGTTTTTT.

This clone has a single count. This chain links TRBV5-1 with TRBJ1-4; 8 nucleotides match TRBD1. Germline V lookup: CDR1 SGHRS, CDR2 YFSETQ. The CDR3 totals 16 residues. V dropped 3 bases and J dropped 8; count of bases not matched to a gene: 12. Here the CDR3 DNA reads TGCGCCAGCAGCTGGGACCAGGGGGCGAAAGGGGAAAAACTGTTTTTT. Its translation: CASSWDQGAKGEKLFF.

The chain couples TRBV27 to TRBJ1-1; D uncertain. This CDR3 spans 15 amino acids. V lost 8 bases, J lost 1 base, and 17 bases lay in between. Germline loops: CDR1 MNHEY, CDR2 SMNVEV (reference sequence). The CDR3 bases are TGTGCCAGCTTTTCGATGTGGACCCAGAACACTGAAGCTTTCTTT. Its translation is CASFSMWTQNTEAFF.

The chain joins TRBV29-1 to TRBJ2-3; D is undetermined. Trimming removed 2 bases from V and 4 bases from J, with 7 bases in between. Germline lookup yields CDR1 SQVTM and CDR2 ANQGSEA. The length of the CDR3 is 12 residues. CDR3 sequence (DNA): TGCAGCGTTGAAATCCAGGCAGATACGCAGTATTTT. This codes for CSVEIQADTQYF.

This clone was seen a handful of times. The J gene is TRBJ2-1, the V gene TRBV6-1, with D perhaps matching TRBD1 (6 bases). V was trimmed by 7 bases and J by 0 bases, leaving 10 bases between them. Looked up from germline, CDR1 is MNHNS and CDR2 is SASEGT. This CDR3 is built from 14 residues. CDR3 sequence reads: CASNIGGSYNEQFF. Here the CDR3 DNA reads TGTGCCAGCAATATAGGGGGCTCCTACAATGAGCAGTTCTTC.

This chain uses TRBV7-6 with TRBJ1-2; D not resolved. This CDR3 comprises 13 residues. Trimming stripped 11 bases from V and 4 bases from J, with 17 bases between. From germline, CDR1 is SGHVS and CDR2 FNYEAQ. The CDR3: CAVQATWGYGYTF. The CDR3 DNA reads as TGTGCCGTCCAAGCGACCTGGGGCTATGGCTACACCTTC.

The CDR3 reads CATSRGGVNSPLHF. Here the CDR3 DNA reads TGTGCCACCAGCAGGGGAGGGGTGAATTCACCCCTCCACTTT. This rearrangement joins TRBV15 to TRBJ1-6; a possible D gene is TRBD1 (5 bases). V lost 3 bases to trimming and J lost 7 bases, with 10 bases between them. This CDR3 comprises 14 residues. The germline gives CDR1 LNHNV, CDR2 YYDKDF (reference sequence).

This clone was seen only once. As DNA, the CDR3 is TGTGCCAGCTCCCCCCGGGCCACCACTAACTATGGCTACACCTTC. Its translation: CASSPRATTNYGYTF. This chain connects TRBV18 to TRBJ1-2, with D unresolved. Trimming pared 6 bases from V and 0 bases from J, leaving 14 bases between. Germline lookup yields CDR1 KGHSH and CDR2 LQKENI. This CDR3 contains 15 residues.